These 5 T cell receptor beta chains share one sample of origin, sequenced in a study of OX40 agonist ivuxolimab in advanced cancers. Data came from immunoSEQ multiplex PCR; TCRdb stores just in-frame clones and leaves some out. The sample holds about 39,000 clones, 80% to 95% seen once. Specimen: CD4+ or CD8+ T cells sorted from blood, collected in a trial of the OX40 agonist ivuxolimab. The receptors stem from an adult with an advanced solid tumor such as melanoma, head and neck, liver or kidney cancer.

The chain joins TRBV18 to TRBJ2-6; D unresolved. The ends were cut back, 3 bases at V and 4 bases at J, with 7 bases in the middle. Germline lookup yields CDR1 KGHSH and CDR2 LQKENI. This CDR3 region has 14 residues. CDR3 loop: CASSPGPGANVLTF. The DNA for the CDR3 is TGTGCCAGCTCACCCGGGCCCGGGGCCAACGTCCTGACTTTC.

This clone is judged medium-sized. V is TRBV7-9 and J is TRBJ2-1; 10 nucleotides align to TRBD2. J lost 7 bases, V lost 11 bases, and 11 bases had no gene match. CDR3 size: 14 residues. Germline V gene sequence: CDR1 SEHNR, CDR2 FQNEAQ (reference sequence). The CDR3: CAGAAGLAVNEQFF. CDR3 nucleotides: TGTGCCGGTGCAGCTGGACTAGCGGTAAATGAGCAGTTCTTC.

The V gene is TRBV14, the J gene TRBJ2-5; maybe TRBD1 (6 bases). The CDR3 runs 17 residues. Per germline, CDR1 SGHDN and CDR2 FVKESK. V was clipped by 0 bases and J by 0 bases, with 14 bases between them. CDR3 bases: TGTGCCAGCAGCCAAGATACGGCAGGGGTGTACCAAGAGACCCAGTACTTC. It codes for CASSQDTAGVYQETQYF.

The chain carries TRBV5-1 and TRBJ2-1, with D perhaps TRBD2 (6 bases). V dropped 1 base and J dropped 8 bases, with 16 bases sitting between them. This CDR3 comprises 15 residues. CDR1 SGHRS and CDR2 YFSETQ come from the germline V gene. The CDR3 DNA reads as TGCGCCAGCAGCTTGCACGATTCCCCGGGGGATGAGCAGTTCTTC. It codes for CASSLHDSPGDEQFF.

The V and J genes are TRBV13 and TRBJ1-1; the D is unclear. Germline V CDR1 and CDR2: PRHDT, FYEKMQ (reference sequence). The V and J ends lost 0 bases and 6 bases respectively, with 11 bases between them. CDR3 size: 14 residues. In DNA, the CDR3 is TGTGCCAGCAGCTTAGGCCAGTGGTCCTCTGAAGCTTTCTTT. It yields the protein CASSLGQWSSEAFF.